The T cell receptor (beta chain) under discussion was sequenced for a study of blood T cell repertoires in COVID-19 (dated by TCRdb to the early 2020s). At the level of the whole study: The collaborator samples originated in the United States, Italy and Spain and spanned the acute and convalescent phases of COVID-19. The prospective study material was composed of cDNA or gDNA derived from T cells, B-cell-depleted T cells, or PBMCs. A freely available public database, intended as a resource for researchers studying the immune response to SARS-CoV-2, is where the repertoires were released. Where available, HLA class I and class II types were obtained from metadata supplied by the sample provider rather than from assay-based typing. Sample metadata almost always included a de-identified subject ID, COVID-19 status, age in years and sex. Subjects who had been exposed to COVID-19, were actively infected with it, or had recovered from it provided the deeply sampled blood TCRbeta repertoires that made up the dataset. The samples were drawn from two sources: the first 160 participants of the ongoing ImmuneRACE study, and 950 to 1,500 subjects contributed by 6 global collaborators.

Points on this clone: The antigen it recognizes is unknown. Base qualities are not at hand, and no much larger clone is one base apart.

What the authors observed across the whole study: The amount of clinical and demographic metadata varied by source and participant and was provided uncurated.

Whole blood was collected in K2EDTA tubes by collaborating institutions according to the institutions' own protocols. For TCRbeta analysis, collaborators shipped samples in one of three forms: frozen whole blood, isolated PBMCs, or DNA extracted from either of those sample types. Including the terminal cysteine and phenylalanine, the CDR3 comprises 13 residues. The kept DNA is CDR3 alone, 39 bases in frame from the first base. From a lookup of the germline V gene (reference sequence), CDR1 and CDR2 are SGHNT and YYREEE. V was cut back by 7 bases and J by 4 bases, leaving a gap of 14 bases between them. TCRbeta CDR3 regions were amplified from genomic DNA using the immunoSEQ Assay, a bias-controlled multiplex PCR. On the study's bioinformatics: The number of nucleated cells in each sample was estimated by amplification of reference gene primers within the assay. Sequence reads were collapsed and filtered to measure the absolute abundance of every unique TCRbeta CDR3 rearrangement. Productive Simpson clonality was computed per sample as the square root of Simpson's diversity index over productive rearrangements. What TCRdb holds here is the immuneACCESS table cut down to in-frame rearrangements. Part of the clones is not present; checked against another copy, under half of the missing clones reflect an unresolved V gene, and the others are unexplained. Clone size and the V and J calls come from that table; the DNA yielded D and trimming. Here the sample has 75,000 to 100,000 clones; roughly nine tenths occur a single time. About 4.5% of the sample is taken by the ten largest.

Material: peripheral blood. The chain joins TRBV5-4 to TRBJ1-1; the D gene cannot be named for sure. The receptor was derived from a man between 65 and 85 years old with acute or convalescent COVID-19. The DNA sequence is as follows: TGTGCCAGCTCCTCGGGGTGGGGCACTGAAGCTTTCTTT. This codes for CASSSGWGTEAFF.